What follows are 15 T cell receptor beta chains derived from one specimen sequenced in a study of shared clonotypes between healthy human individuals. Produced via immunoSEQ multiplex PCR; TCRdb's table is partial and in-frame only. The sample consists of millions of clones, roughly 92% of them appearing once. The sample consisted of naive CD4+ T cells sorted from blood. Subset noted: CD45RA+ positively selected. The receptors derive from a man aged 18-30 years in good health.

The rearrangement links TRBV14 to TRBJ1-5; 8 positions agree with TRBD1. Germline CDR1 SGHDN, CDR2 FVKESK. Germline trimming cut 10 bases from V and 0 bases from J; bases unmatched to any gene: 11. The CDR3 extends over 16 amino acids. CDR3 residues: CAIWAGGLYSNQPQHF. In DNA, the CDR3 is TGTGCCATCTGGGCAGGGGGCCTCTATAGCAATCAGCCCCAGCATTTT. Complete variable domain (other parts from reference TRBV14 and TRBJ1-5): EAGVTQFPSHSVIEKGQTVTLRCDPISGHDNLYWYRRVMGKEIKFLLHFVKESKQDESGMPNNRFLAERTGGTYSTLKVQPAELEDSGVYFCAIWAGGLYSNQPQHFGDGTRLSIL.

This chain joins TRBV7-3 and TRBJ2-2; 7 positions agree with TRBD2. CDR1 is SGHTA, CDR2 FQGTGA, per germline. Germline trimming cut 5 bases from V and 2 bases from J; bases unmatched to any gene: 5. The CDR3 loop spans 15 amino acids. CDR3 nucleotides: TGTGCCAGCAGCGCGCGGGGGATTAACACCGGGGAGCTGTTTTTT. Encoded protein: CASSARGINTGELFF.

This sequence joins TRBV9 and TRBJ1-4; D gene ambiguous. Germline assignment: CDR1 SGDLS and CDR2 YYNGEE. V lost 0 bases, J lost 7 bases, and 13 bases lay in between. CDR3 length: 15 amino acids. CDR3 amino acids: CASSVDAGGSEKLFF. As DNA, the CDR3 is TGTGCCAGCAGCGTAGATGCAGGCGGGAGTGAAAAACTGTTTTTT.

V gene TRBV5-1 combines with J gene TRBJ2-6; TRBD1 or TRBD2 may be the D gene (5 bases each). The germline V gene encodes CDR1 SGHRS and CDR2 YFSETQ. V dropped 0 bases and J dropped 4 bases, with 14 bases sitting between them. This CDR3 comprises 17 residues. CDR3 DNA sequence: TGCGCCAGCAGCTTGGCCGTGTGGGGACGGGGGGCCAACGTCCTGACTTTC. Encoded protein: CASSLAVWGRGANVLTF.

The chain combines TRBV6-6 with TRBJ2-7; 7 positions match TRBD1. Germline V gene data show CDR1 as MNHNY and CDR2 as SVGAGI (reference sequence). Trimming removed 7 bases from V and 1 base from J; junction bases left unmatched: 10. CDR3 length equals 15 residues. CDR3 nucleotides: TGTGCCAGCATCCTGACAGGGTCGGGGTCCTACGAGCAGTACTTC. Protein product: CASILTGSGSYEQYF.

The chain employs TRBV5-6 and TRBJ2-3; possibly TRBD2 for D (5 bases). Trimming removed 4 bases from V and 0 bases from J, with 12 bases in between. Germline loops: CDR1 SGHDT, CDR2 YYEEEE. The CDR3 sequence is 15 residues long. Written as DNA, the CDR3 is TGTGCCAGCAGCCACCAAGCGGCAAGCACAGATACGCAGTATTTT. Translating gives CASSHQAASTDTQYF.

The chain combines TRBV28 with TRBJ2-1, with D perhaps TRBD2 (5 bases). V lost 5 bases to trimming and J lost 10 bases, with 15 bases between them. The CDR3 covers 13 residues. Germline CDR1 reads MDHEN; CDR2 reads SYDVKM. The CDR3 sequence: CASSTPDSREQFF. CDR3 in DNA: TGTGCCAGCAGTACCCCGGACTCTCGGGAGCAGTTCTTC. The full variable domain, rest sourced from reference TRBV28 and TRBJ2-1, is DVKVTQSSRYLVKRTGEKVFLECVQDMDHENMFWYRQDPGLGLRLIYFSYDVKMKEKGDIPEGYSVSREKKERFSLILESASTNQTSMYLCASSTPDSREQFFGPGTRLTVL.

The chain recombines TRBV6-6 with TRBJ1-6; no firm D call. Germline assignment: CDR1 MNHNY and CDR2 SVGAGI (reference sequence). This CDR3 is 15 amino acids long. Deletions cut 0 bases from V and 7 bases from J, with 10 bases between. The DNA for the CDR3 is TGTGCCAGCAGTTACTCGTATCTGGGGAATTCACCCCTCCACTTT. Protein: CASSYSYLGNSPLHF.

The rearrangement links TRBV5-1 to TRBJ2-2; 8 nucleotides agree with TRBD1. The CDR3 covers 17 residues. Trimming cost V 0 bases and J 5 bases; bases outside gene matches: 9. Germline-derived CDR1 and CDR2 are SGHRS and YFSETQ. Here the CDR3 DNA reads TGCGCCAGCAGCTTGGCTCCGGACAGGGTGAAGACCGGGGAGCTGTTTTTT. As protein: CASSLAPDRVKTGELFF.

A word on this clone: The sample carries other DNA sequences with the same CDR3. The chain uses TRBV18 and TRBJ2-7; 7 nucleotides match TRBD1. J gave up 3 bases and V 8 bases, and 7 bases lay outside the gene matches. CDR1 and CDR2 (germline): KGHSH, LQKENI. CDR3 length: 13 residues. As DNA, the CDR3 is TGTGCCAGCGGAGAAGGGACAGACTACGAGCAGTACTTC. This gives the protein CASGEGTDYEQYF. Filled out from reference TRBV18 and TRBJ2-7, the complete variable domain reads NAGVMQNPRHLVRRRGQEARLRCSPMKGHSHVYWYRQLPEEGLKFMVYLQKENIIDESGMPKERFSAEFPKEGPSILRIQQVVRGDSAAYFCASGEGTDYEQYFGPGTRLTVT.

This chain links TRBV5-6 with TRBJ1-4, with 10 bases lining up with TRBD1. The V gene's germline CDR1 is SGHDT and CDR2 YYEEEE. This CDR3 is 16 amino acids long. Trimming cost V 1 base and J 5 bases; bases outside gene matches: 5. CDR3 amino acids: CASSLRDRGSNEKLFF. CDR3 nucleotides: TGTGCCAGCAGCTTGAGGGACAGGGGTTCCAATGAAAAACTGTTTTTT.

V usage is TRBV28 and J usage is TRBJ2-6; D could derive from TRBD1 or TRBD2 (5 bases each). Germline CDR1 MDHEN, CDR2 SYDVKM. The V and J ends lost 6 bases and 5 bases respectively, with 14 bases between them. The CDR3 has 15 amino acids. The CDR3 DNA follows: TGTGCCAGCAGAGCCTCGGGACGGTGGGCCAACGTCCTGACTTTC. Its protein is CASRASGRWANVLTF.

The V gene is TRBV7-6, the J gene TRBJ2-3, with D hard to call. The germline V gene encodes CDR1 SGHVS and CDR2 FNYEAQ. The CDR3 extends over 12 amino acids. V lost 1 base and J 6 bases, leaving 5 bases between the germline ends. Here the CDR3 DNA reads TGTGCCAGCAGCTTAGACTCGGATACGCAGTATTTT. Translated, it gives CASSLDSDTQYF. The variable domain in full, completed from reference TRBV7-6 and TRBJ2-3, reads GAGVSQSPRYKVTKRGQDVALRCDPISGHVSLYWYRQALGQGPEFLTYFNYEAQQDKSGLPNDRFSAERPEGSISTLTIQRTEQRDSAMYRCASSLDSDTQYFGPGTRLTVL.

To note about this clone: Other DNA sequences in this sample translate to the same CDR3. The chain has TRBV29-1 and TRBJ1-2; D ambiguous. Germline CDR1 reads SQVTM; CDR2 reads ANQGSEA. The CDR3 is made up of 12 amino acids. V was pared by 0 bases and J by 4 bases, with 6 bases between. The CDR3 is CSVEDRGYGYTF. CDR3 bases: TGCAGCGTTGAAGATCGGGGCTATGGCTACACCTTC.

The V call is TRBV4-3, the J call TRBJ2-7; tentatively, D is TRBD2 (5 bases). Looked up from germline, CDR1 is LGHNA and CDR2 is YSLEER. V shed 0 bases and J shed 0 bases, with 12 bases lying between them. This CDR3 region has 16 residues. In DNA form, the CDR3 reads TGCGCCAGCAGCCAAGATCTTGCGGGTGCCTCCTACGAGCAGTACTTC. As protein: CASSQDLAGASYEQYF.